The T cell receptor (beta chain) under discussion was sequenced for a study of cytomegalovirus exposure and HLA in healthy donors. The overall study: A subsequent analysis reported that the 120 or so validation repertoires were produced on the same platform that had also been used for the roughly 700 first-cohort repertoires. Findings and limits, study-wide: The study labeled around 160 TCR beta chains cytomegalovirus-associated. Reportedly, cytomegalovirus status was diagnosed with high sensitivity and specificity.

The CDR3 consists of 16 residues. V lost 4 bases, J lost 1 base, and 6 bases stayed unmatched. CDR1 MNHEY and CDR2 SVGAGI come from the germline V gene. Data came from immunoSEQ multiplex PCR; TCRdb stores just in-frame clones and leaves some out. In the table there are some 130,000 clones, around 85% of which are singletons. A word on this clone: Its target is not known.

Sequencing was carried out using PBMCs. This chain links TRBV6-5 with TRBJ2-4; 8 bases are shared with TRBD2. The sequence came from a man between 18 and 35 years old in good health and CMV-seronegative. The chain's CDR3 is CASSSGGSMAKNIQYF. Written as DNA, the CDR3 is TGTGCCAGCAGTTCGGGGGGGTCCATGGCCAAAAACATTCAGTACTTC.